This TCR beta chain was identified during a study of metastatic and nonmetastatic thyroid tumors. Study as a whole: Repertoires of blood and of tissue (tumor or nodule) from malignant and benign thyroid patients were compared. Whole-study results and caveats: Benign nodules reportedly had significantly lower TCR beta diversity than malignant thyroid tumors in blood and tumor.

Thyroid surgery was performed in patients who had received no treatment beforehand. CDR1 and CDR2 (germline): MNHNY, SVGAGI (reference sequence). V lost 0 bases and J 3 bases, leaving 11 bases between the germline ends. The CDR3 is 15 amino acids. How the authors handled the data: Using the CDR3 differences seen across clinicopathological groups, the authors built a distant-metastasis classifier for papillary thyroid cancer, which was meant to discriminate distant-metastatic patients. TCRdb re-processed the PCR reads through MiXCR. TCRdb's processing, not the authors', yielded these V and J calls. Of tens of thousands of clones detected, approximately 25% appear once; the ten largest clones hold about 10%. This clone is labeled medium-sized. Its specificity is not known.

The clonotype originates from a female donor with papillary thyroid cancer or a benign thyroid nodule (not recorded which). Some clones in this sample may be carry-over from other donors' samples. Material for sequencing was blood. The chain uses TRBV6-6 and TRBJ1-2; tentative D call: TRBD1 (5 bases). The CDR3 loop reads CASSYSRQSHYGYTF. CDR3 DNA: TGTGCCAGCAGTTACTCCCGACAGTCCCACTATGGCTACACCTTC.